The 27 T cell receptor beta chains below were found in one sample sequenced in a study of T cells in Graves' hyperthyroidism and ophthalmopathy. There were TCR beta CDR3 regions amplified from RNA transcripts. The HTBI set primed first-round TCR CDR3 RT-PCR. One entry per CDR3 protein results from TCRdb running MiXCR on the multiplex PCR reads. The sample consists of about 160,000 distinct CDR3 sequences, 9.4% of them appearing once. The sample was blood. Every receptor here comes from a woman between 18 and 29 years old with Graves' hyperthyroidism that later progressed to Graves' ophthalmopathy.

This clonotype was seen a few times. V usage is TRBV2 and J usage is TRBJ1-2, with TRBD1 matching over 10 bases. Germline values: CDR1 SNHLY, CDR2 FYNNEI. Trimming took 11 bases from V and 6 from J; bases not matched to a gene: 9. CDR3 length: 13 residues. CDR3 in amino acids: CAREEGQGNGYTF. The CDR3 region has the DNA TGTGCCCGCGAAGAGGGACAGGGGAATGGCTACACCTTC.

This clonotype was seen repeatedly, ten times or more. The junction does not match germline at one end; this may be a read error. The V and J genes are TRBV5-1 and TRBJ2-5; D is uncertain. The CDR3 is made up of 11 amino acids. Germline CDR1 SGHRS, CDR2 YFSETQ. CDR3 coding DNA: TGTGCCAGCAGCTTCCAGGAGACCCAGTACTTC. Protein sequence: CASSFQETQYF.

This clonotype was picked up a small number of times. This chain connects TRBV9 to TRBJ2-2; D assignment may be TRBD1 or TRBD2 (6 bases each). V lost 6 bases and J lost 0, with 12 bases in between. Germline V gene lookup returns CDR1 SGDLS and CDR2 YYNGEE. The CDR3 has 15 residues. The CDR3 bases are TGTGCCAGCACGCCGGGGGCCACGAACACCGGGGAGCTGTTTTTT. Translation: CASTPGATNTGELFF. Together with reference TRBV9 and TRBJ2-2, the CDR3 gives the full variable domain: DSGVTQTPKHLITATGQRVTLRCSPRSGDLSVYWYQQSLDQGLQFLIQYYNGEERAKGNILERFSAQQFPDLHSELNLSSLELGDSALYFCASTPGATNTGELFFGEGSRLTVL.

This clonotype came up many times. For the CDR3, the DNA is TGTGCCTGGAGTGTCGAGGGTTCGAATGAAAAACTGTTTTTT. It yields the protein CAWSVEGSNEKLFF. The rearrangement joins TRBV30 to TRBJ1-4; D unclear. Per germline, CDR1 GTSNPN and CDR2 SVGIG (reference sequence). CDR3 size: 14 residues. The ends were cut back, 0 bases at V and 5 bases at J, with 10 bases in the middle.

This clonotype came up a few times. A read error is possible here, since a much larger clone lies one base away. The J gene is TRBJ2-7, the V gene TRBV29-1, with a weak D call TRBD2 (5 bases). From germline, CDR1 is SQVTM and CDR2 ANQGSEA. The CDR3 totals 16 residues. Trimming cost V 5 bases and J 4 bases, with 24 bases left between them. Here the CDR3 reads CSVRGMAGALLYEQYF. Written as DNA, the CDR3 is TGCAGCGTTAGAGGGATGGCAGGCGCACTTCTATACGAGCAGTACTTC.

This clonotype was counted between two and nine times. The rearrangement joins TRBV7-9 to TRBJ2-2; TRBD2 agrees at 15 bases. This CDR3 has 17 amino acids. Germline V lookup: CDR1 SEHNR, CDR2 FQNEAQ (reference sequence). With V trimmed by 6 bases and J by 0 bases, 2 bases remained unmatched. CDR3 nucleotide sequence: TGTGCCAGCAGACGGACTAGCGGGGGGGCGAACACCGGGGAGCTGTTTTTT. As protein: CASRRTSGGANTGELFF.

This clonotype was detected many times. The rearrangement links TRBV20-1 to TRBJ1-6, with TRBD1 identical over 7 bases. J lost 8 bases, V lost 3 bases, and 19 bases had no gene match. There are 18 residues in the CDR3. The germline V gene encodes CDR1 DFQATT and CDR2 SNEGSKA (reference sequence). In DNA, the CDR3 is TGCAGTGCTAGGATGGGACAGAGGGGGATTAAAGGGGATTCACCCCTCCACTTT. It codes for CSARMGQRGIKGDSPLHF.

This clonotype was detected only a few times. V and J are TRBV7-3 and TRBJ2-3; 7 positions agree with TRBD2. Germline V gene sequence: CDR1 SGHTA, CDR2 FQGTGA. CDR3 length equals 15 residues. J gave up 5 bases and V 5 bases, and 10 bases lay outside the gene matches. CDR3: CASSPGLPPLDTQYF. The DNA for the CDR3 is TGTGCCAGCAGCCCGGGACTACCCCCTTTAGATACGCAGTATTTT.

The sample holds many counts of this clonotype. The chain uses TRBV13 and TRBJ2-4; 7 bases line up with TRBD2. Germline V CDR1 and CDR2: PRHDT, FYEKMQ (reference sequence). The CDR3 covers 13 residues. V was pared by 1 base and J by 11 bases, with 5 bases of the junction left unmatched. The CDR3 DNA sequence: TGTGCCAGCAGCTTAGAAGCGGGGAACGTTCAGTACTTC. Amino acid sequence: CASSLEAGNVQYF.

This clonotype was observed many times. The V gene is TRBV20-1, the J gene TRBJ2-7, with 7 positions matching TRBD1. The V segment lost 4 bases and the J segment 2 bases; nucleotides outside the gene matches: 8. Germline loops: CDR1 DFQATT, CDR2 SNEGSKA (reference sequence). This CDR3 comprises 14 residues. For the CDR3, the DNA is TGCAGTGCTAACAGGGGCCTGCCTCCCTACGAGCAGTACTTC. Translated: CSANRGLPPYEQYF.

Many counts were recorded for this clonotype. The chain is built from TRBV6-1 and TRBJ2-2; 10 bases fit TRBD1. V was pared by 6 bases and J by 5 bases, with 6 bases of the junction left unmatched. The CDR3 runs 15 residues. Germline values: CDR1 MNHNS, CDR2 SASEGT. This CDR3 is CASSRTGGMTGELFF. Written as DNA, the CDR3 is TGTGCCAGCAGCAGGACAGGGGGGATGACCGGGGAGCTGTTTTTT.

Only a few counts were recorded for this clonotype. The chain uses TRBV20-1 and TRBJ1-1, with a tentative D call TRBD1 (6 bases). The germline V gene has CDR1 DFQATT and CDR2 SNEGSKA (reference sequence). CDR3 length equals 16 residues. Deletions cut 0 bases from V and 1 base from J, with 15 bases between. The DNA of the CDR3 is TGCAGTGCTAGAGATCAATCCAGGGGTTGGAACACTGAAGCTTTCTTT. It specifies CSARDQSRGWNTEAFF.

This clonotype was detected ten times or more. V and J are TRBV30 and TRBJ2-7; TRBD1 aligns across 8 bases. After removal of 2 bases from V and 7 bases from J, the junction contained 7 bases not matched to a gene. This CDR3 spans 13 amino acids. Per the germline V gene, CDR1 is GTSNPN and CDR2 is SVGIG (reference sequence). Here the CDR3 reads CAWSSNHRGEQYF. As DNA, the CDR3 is TGTGCCTGGAGTTCAAACCACAGGGGGGAGCAGTACTTC. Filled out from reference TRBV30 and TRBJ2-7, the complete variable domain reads SQTIHQWPATLVQPVGSPLSLECTVEGTSNPNLYWYRQAAGRGLQLLFYSVGIGQISSEVPQNLSASRPQDRQFILSSKKLLLSDSGFYLCAWSSNHRGEQYFGPGTRLTVT.

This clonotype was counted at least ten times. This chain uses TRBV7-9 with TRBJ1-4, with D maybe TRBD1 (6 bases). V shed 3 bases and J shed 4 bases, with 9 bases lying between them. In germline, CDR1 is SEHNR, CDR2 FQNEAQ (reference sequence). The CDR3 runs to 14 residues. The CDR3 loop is CASSFTGRNEKLFF. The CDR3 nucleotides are TGTGCCAGCAGCTTTACAGGGCGTAATGAAAAACTGTTTTTT.

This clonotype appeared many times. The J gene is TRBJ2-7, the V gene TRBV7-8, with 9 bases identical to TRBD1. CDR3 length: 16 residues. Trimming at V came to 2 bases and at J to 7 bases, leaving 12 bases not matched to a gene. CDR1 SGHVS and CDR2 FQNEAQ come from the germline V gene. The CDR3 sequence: CASSLPSGQGLGEQYF. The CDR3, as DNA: TGTGCCAGCAGCTTACCCTCGGGACAGGGCCTGGGAGAGCAGTACTTC.

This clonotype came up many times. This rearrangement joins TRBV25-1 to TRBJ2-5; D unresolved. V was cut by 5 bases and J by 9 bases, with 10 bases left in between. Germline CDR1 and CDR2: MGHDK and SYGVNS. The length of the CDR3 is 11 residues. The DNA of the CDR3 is TGTGCCAGCAGTTCACCAGTGGCCCAGTACTTC. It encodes CASSSPVAQYF.

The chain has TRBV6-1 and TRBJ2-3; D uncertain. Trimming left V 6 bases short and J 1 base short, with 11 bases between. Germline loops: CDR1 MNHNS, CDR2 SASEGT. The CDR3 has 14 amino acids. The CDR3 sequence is CASSRPSGTDTQYF. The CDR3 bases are TGTGCCAGCAGCCGACCGTCGGGCACAGATACGCAGTATTTT.

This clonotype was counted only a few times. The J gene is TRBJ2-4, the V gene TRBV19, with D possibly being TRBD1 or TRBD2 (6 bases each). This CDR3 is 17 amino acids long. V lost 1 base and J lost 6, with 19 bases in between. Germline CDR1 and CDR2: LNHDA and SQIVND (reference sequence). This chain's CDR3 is CASSIGGSTGRRNIQYF. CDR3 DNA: TGTGCCAGTAGTATAGGAGGGAGTACAGGGAGGAGAAACATTCAGTACTTC. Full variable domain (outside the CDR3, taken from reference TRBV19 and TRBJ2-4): DGGITQSPKYLFRKEGQNVTLSCEQNLNHDAMYWYRQDPGQGLRLIYYSQIVNDFQKGDIAEGYSVSREKKESFPLTVTSAQKNPTAFYLCASSIGGSTGRRNIQYFGAGTRLSVL.

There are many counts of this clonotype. For the CDR3, the DNA is TGTGCCAGCGCTGATGCCGGGAAGACCAGGGCCCAGTACTTC. It codes for CASADAGKTRAQYF. This sequence joins TRBV6-1 and TRBJ2-5, with D possibly called TRBD1 or TRBD2 (5 bases each). This CDR3 comprises 14 residues. Germline values: CDR1 MNHNS, CDR2 SASEGT. V was trimmed by 8 bases and J by 9 bases, leaving 22 bases between them.

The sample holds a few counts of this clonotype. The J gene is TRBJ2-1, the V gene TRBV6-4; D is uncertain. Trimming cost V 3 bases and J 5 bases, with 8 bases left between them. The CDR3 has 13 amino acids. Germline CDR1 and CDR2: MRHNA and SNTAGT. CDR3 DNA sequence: TGTGCCAGCAGTGAGGGCACCAACAATGAGCAGTTCTTC. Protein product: CASSEGTNNEQFF.

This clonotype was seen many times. The CDR3 nucleotides are TGTGCCAGCAGAAGGGATCGGGGCAATCAGCCCCAGCATTTT. Translation: CASRRDRGNQPQHF. V gene TRBV28 combines with J gene TRBJ1-5; D unresolved. Looked up from germline, CDR1 is MDHEN and CDR2 is SYDVKM. Trimming shortened V by 6 bases and J by 2 bases, and 11 bases separated the two germline ends. The CDR3 has 14 residues. Looking up the rest from reference TRBV28 and TRBJ1-5 gives the full variable domain: DVKVTQSSRYLVKRTGEKVFLECVQDMDHENMFWYRQDPGLGLRLIYFSYDVKMKEKGDIPEGYSVSREKKERFSLILESASTNQTSMYLCASRRDRGNQPQHFGDGTRLSIL.

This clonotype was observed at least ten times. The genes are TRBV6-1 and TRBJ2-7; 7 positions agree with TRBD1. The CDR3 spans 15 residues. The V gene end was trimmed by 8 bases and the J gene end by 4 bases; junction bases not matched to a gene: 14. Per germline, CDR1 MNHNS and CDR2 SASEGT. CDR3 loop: CASRLTKGQHYEQYF. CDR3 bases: TGTGCCAGCCGCCTTACGAAGGGACAGCATTACGAGCAGTACTTC.

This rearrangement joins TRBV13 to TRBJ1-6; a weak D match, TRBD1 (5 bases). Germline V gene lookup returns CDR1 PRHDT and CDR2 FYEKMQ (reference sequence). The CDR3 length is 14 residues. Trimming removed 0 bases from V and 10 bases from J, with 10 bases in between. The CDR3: CASSLGRGGSPLHF. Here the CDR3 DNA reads TGTGCCAGCAGCTTAGGAAGGGGCGGCTCACCCCTCCACTTT. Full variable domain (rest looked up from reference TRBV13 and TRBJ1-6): AAGVIQSPRHLIKEKRETATLKCYPIPRHDTVYWYQQGPGQDPQFLISFYEKMQSDKGSIPDRFSAQQFSDYHSELNMSSLELGDSALYFCASSLGRGGSPLHFGNGTRLTVT.

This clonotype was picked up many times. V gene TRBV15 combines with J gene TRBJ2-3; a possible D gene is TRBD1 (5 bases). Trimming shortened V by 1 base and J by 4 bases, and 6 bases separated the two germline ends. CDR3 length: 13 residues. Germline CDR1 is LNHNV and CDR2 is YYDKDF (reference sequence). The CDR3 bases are TGTGCCACCAGCAGAGTAGGGGCAGATACGCAGTATTTT. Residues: CATSRVGADTQYF.

The CDR3 region is CASSPGQGVNQPQHF. Written as DNA, the CDR3 is TGTGCCAGCAGTCCGGGACAGGGAGTGAATCAGCCCCAGCATTTT. The J gene is TRBJ1-5, the V gene TRBV12-3 or TRBV12-4; 9 bases line up with TRBD1. The J segment lost 4 bases and the V segment lost 5 bases, leaving 6 bases of the junction unmatched. The CDR3 has 15 residues.

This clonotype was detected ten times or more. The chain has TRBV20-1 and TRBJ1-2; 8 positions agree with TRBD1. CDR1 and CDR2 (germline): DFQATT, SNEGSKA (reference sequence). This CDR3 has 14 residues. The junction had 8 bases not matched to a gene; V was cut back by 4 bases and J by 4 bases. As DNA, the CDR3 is TGCAGTGCTATTCCGGGACAGGTGATCTATGGCTACACCTTC. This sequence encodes CSAIPGQVIYGYTF.

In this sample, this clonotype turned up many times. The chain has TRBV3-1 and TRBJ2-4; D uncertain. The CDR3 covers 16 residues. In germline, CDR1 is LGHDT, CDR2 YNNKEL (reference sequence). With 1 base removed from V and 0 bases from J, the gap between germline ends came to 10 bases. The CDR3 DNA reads TGTGCCAGCAGCCAAGTCCAGACCTCAGCCAAAAACATTCAGTACTTC. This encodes CASSQVQTSAKNIQYF.